Included here is one T cell receptor beta chain sequence, with context. Its antigen is currently unknown. This entry comes from a study of T cells in Graves' hyperthyroidism and ophthalmopathy. Study results and caveats: Most thyroid clonotypes expanded above 0.001 appeared in blood too.

This CDR3 comprises 16 residues. Germline V gene data show CDR1 as SGHTA and CDR2 as FQGNSA. V lost 1 base and J 2 bases, leaving 15 bases between the germline ends. RNA transcripts were the template for amplifying TCR beta CDR3 regions. HTBI primers drove first-round RT-PCR of the TCR CDR3. TCRdb used MiXCR to reprocess the multiplex PCR reads, holding one entry per CDR3 protein. Of 480,000 or so distinct CDR3 sequences detected, roughly an eighth appear once; the ten largest clones hold 15% to 20%. Graves' hyperthyroidism is called stable when ophthalmopathy does not progress within 18 months. Newly diagnosed hyperthyroidism, duration under 2 months, in patients aged 18 to 65. PBMCs stemmed from approximately 10 ml fresh peripheral blood.

The sample comprised blood. The receptor was derived from a woman in her late teens or twenties with Graves' hyperthyroidism. This chain uses TRBV7-2 with TRBJ2-7; D ambiguous. DNA for the CDR3: TGTGCCAGCAGCTTAGATTCTTTAGGGAAGGCCTACGAGCAGTACTTC. This sequence encodes CASSLDSLGKAYEQYF.